The 25 T cell receptor beta chains in this list originate from one sample, sequenced in a study of T cells in localized non-small cell lung cancer. Only in-frame clones appear in the TCRdb table, and some are missing; sequencing was by immunoSEQ multiplex PCR. The data hold 4,000 or so clones, with approximately 30% observed a single time. The sample consisted of normal lung tissue next to the tumor, taken before any cancer treatment. These receptors all come from a male donor older than 55 with stage III lung adenocarcinoma.

This clone was recorded a few times. This chain connects TRBV30 to TRBJ2-3, with D possibly being TRBD2 (5 bases). This CDR3 comprises 14 residues. The germline CDR1 and CDR2 sequences are GTSNPN and SVGIG (reference sequence). The V and J ends lost 0 bases and 4 bases respectively, with 11 bases between them. The CDR3 here is CAWSVLGRADTQYF. DNA of the CDR3: TGTGCCTGGAGTGTACTAGGAAGGGCAGATACGCAGTATTTT.

This clone was seen only a few times. CDR3 sequence reads: CASATERTEAFF. Here the CDR3 DNA reads TGTGCCTCCGCGACAGAGAGGACTGAAGCTTTCTTT. V gene TRBV30 combines with J gene TRBJ1-1, with D possibly being TRBD1 (5 bases). V was shortened by 7 bases and J by 5 bases, with 14 bases between the two germline ends. This CDR3 spans 12 amino acids. CDR1 and CDR2 (germline): GTSNPN, SVGIG (reference sequence). Complete variable domain (other parts from reference TRBV30 and TRBJ1-1): SQTIHQWPATLVQPVGSPLSLECTVEGTSNPNLYWYRQAAGRGLQLLFYSVGIGQISSEVPQNLSASRPQDRQFILSSKKLLLSDSGFYLCASATERTEAFFGQGTRLTVV.

This clone was recorded a few times. CDR3 protein: CASSPDASGDTQYF. CDR3 coding DNA: TGTGCCAGCTCACCTGACGCATCCGGAGATACGCAGTATTTT. The V call is TRBV18, the J call TRBJ2-3, with D unclear. The CDR3 extends over 14 amino acids. Germline CDR1 KGHSH, CDR2 LQKENI. The germline V and J ends were trimmed by 3 bases and 5 bases, with 12 bases remaining between them.

The DNA of the CDR3 is TGTGCCTGGAGTAAGCAGGGCTACAATGAGCAGTTCTTC. This codes for CAWSKQGYNEQFF. The chain couples TRBV30 to TRBJ2-1; tentative D call: TRBD1 (5 bases). This CDR3 comprises 13 residues. The V gene lost 2 bases and the J gene lost 3 bases, with 8 bases spanning the gap. CDR1 GTSNPN and CDR2 SVGIG come from the germline V gene (reference sequence).

This clone was counted between two and nine times. V is TRBV6-8 and J is TRBJ2-1; 11 bases line up with TRBD2. This CDR3 is built from 15 residues. In germline, CDR1 is MNHGY, CDR2 SAAAGT. Trimming removed 7 bases from V and 6 bases from J; junction bases left unmatched: 8. This CDR3 reads CASTTIAGGSNEQFF. In DNA, the CDR3 is TGTGCCAGCACCACGATAGCGGGAGGGTCCAATGAGCAGTTCTTC.

This clone was recorded a few times. This chain uses TRBV11-3 with TRBJ2-2; D is unresolved. The CDR3 length is 16 residues. Trimming pared 4 bases from V and 5 bases from J, leaving 17 bases between. The germline gives CDR1 SGHNT, CDR2 YENEEA. DNA for the CDR3: TGTGCCAGCAGCTCCCTCGACGCATTGCGGACCGGGGAGCTGTTTTTT. Translating it yields CASSSLDALRTGELFF.

The rearrangement joins TRBV28 to TRBJ2-6, with D unresolved. V lost 8 bases and J 0 bases, leaving 8 bases between the germline ends. The CDR3 has 14 amino acids. The germline V gene has CDR1 MDHEN and CDR2 SYDVKM. The CDR3 protein is CASGKVSGANVLTF. In DNA, the CDR3 is TGTGCCAGCGGGAAGGTCTCTGGGGCCAACGTCCTGACTTTC.

The genes are TRBV28 and TRBJ2-3; TRBD1 aligns across 9 bases. Trimming removed 4 bases from V and 0 bases from J; junction bases left unmatched: 23. Germline V gene data show CDR1 as MDHEN and CDR2 as SYDVKM. This CDR3 contains 22 residues. The CDR3 protein is CASSWGQGTNSGLATSTDTQYF. CDR3 nucleotide sequence: TGTGCCAGCAGTTGGGGACAGGGAACCAATTCTGGTCTAGCCACTAGCACAGATACGCAGTATTTT.

The rearrangement joins TRBV28 to TRBJ2-7, with TRBD2 matching 7 bases. CDR1 is MDHEN, CDR2 SYDVKM, per germline. The V segment lost 5 bases and the J segment 3 bases; nucleotides outside the gene matches: 4. The CDR3 runs 13 residues. This CDR3 is CASSPAGDYEQYF. In DNA, the CDR3 is TGTGCCAGCAGTCCTGCGGGGGACTACGAGCAGTACTTC.

In its sample, this clone was seen a few times. This chain's CDR3 is CASSLQGGMNTEAFF. The CDR3 coding sequence is TGTGCCAGCAGCTTACAGGGGGGTATGAACACTGAAGCTTTCTTT. The chain couples TRBV11-3 to TRBJ1-1, with TRBD1 matching over 7 bases. The germline gives CDR1 SGHNT, CDR2 YENEEA. This CDR3 is built from 15 residues. The junction had 3 bases not matched to a gene; V was cut back by 2 bases and J by 0 bases.

This clone was seen a handful of times. This rearrangement joins TRBV9 to TRBJ1-1, with 9 bases that match TRBD1. CDR1 and CDR2 from the germline V gene are SGDLS and YYNGEE. The CDR3 extends over 19 amino acids. Trimming took 0 bases from V and 3 from J; bases not matched to a gene: 15. As DNA, the CDR3 is TGTGCCAGCAGCGTAGGGTTACAGGGGGCCTTCCCCGGGGACACTGAAGCTTTCTTT. This gives the protein CASSVGLQGAFPGDTEAFF.

DNA of the CDR3: TGTGCCAGCAGATCTGAGGTGTTACGGGAGACCCAGTACTTC. Translation: CASRSEVLRETQYF. The chain has TRBV6-8 and TRBJ2-5; D gene uncertain. The ends were cut back, 6 bases at V and 5 bases at J, with 16 bases in the middle. The CDR3 has 14 amino acids. CDR1 MNHGY and CDR2 SAAAGT come from the germline V gene.

The V and J genes are TRBV6-7 and TRBJ2-5, with 10 nucleotides matching TRBD2. TRBV6-7 is known as an ORF, though its function is uncertain. The length of the CDR3 is 16 residues. Unmatched junction bases numbered 9, after V lost 6 bases and J lost 2 bases. The CDR3 DNA follows: TGTGCCAGCAGCCCCAATGGACTAGCGGTACAAGAGACCCAGTACTTC. It translates to CASSPNGLAVQETQYF.

The chain carries TRBV18 and TRBJ2-2, with 9 bases identical to TRBD2. This CDR3 has 17 residues. Germline assignment: CDR1 KGHSH and CDR2 LQKENI. The V and J ends lost 3 bases and 6 bases, in that order; junction bases with no gene match: 11. The CDR3 nucleotides read TGTGCCAGCTCACCCCAACCCCGTAGCGGGAGTGCCGGGGAGCTGTTTTTT. As protein: CASSPQPRSGSAGELFF. Variable domain in full (rest from reference TRBV18 and TRBJ2-2): NAGVMQNPRHLVRRRGQEARLRCSPMKGHSHVYWYRQLPEEGLKFMVYLQKENIIDESGMPKERFSAEFPKEGPSILRIQQVVRGDSAAYFCASSPQPRSGSAGELFFGEGSRLTVL.

The chain recombines TRBV11-3 with TRBJ1-3, with 10 bases matching TRBD1. CDR1 and CDR2 from the germline V gene are SGHNT and YENEEA. Trimming cost V 5 bases and J 4 bases; bases outside gene matches: 2. The CDR3 totals 14 residues. In DNA form, the CDR3 reads TGTGCCAGCAGCGACAGGGGGCCGGGAAACACCATATATTTT. Translation gives CASSDRGPGNTIYF.

The J gene is TRBJ2-3, the V gene TRBV30; TRBD1 aligns across 9 bases. Germline-derived CDR1 and CDR2 are GTSNPN and SVGIG (reference sequence). The J segment lost 1 base and the V segment lost 0 bases, leaving 11 bases of the junction unmatched. The CDR3 runs to 18 residues. DNA of the CDR3: TGTGCCTGGAGTGTACCCGTGTTGGGACAGGGAGGCACAGATACGCAGTATTTT. It specifies CAWSVPVLGQGGTDTQYF.

The chain has TRBV29-1 and TRBJ1-1; D uncertain. Germline assignment: CDR1 SQVTM and CDR2 ANQGSEA. The CDR3 sequence is 13 residues long. The germline V and J ends were trimmed by 6 bases and 0 bases, with 11 bases remaining between them. The CDR3 is CSVTGPMNTEAFF. DNA of the CDR3: TGCAGCGTGACCGGGCCTATGAACACTGAAGCTTTCTTT. Together with reference TRBV29-1 and TRBJ1-1, the CDR3 gives the full variable domain: SAVISQKPSRDICQRGTSLTIQCQVDSQVTMMFWYRQQPGQSLTLIATANQGSEATYESGFVIDKFPISRPNLTFSTLTVSNMSPEDSSIYLCSVTGPMNTEAFFGQGTRLTVV.

The rearrangement links TRBV11-3 to TRBJ2-7; TRBD1 or TRBD2 may be the D gene (6 bases each). Looked up from germline, CDR1 is SGHNT and CDR2 is YENEEA. Trimming removed 0 bases from V and 6 bases from J, with 15 bases in between. The CDR3 loop spans 15 amino acids. CDR3 sequence: CASSLEGGGSVEQYF. The CDR3 nucleotides read TGTGCCAGCAGCTTAGAAGGAGGGGGGTCAGTCGAGCAGTACTTC.

In DNA form, the CDR3 reads TGTGCCAGTTCCTGGACGGATCTAGGGGAGCAGTACTTC. This codes for CASSWTDLGEQYF. The J gene is TRBJ2-7, the V gene TRBV9; D remains ambiguous. Trimming took 8 bases from V and 7 from J, leaving 19 bases between them. The CDR3 spans 13 residues. Per the germline V gene, CDR1 is SGDLS and CDR2 is YYNGEE.

The J gene is TRBJ1-1, the V gene TRBV6-8; a possible D gene is TRBD1 (5 bases). Germline V gene lookup returns CDR1 MNHGY and CDR2 SAAAGT. V lost 0 bases, J lost 5 bases, and 13 bases lay in between. This CDR3 has 15 amino acids. CDR3 region: CASSYSNRLFTEAFF. CDR3 nucleotides: TGTGCCAGCAGTTACTCGAACAGGTTGTTTACTGAAGCTTTCTTT.

The chain joins TRBV6-8 to TRBJ1-2; TRBD1 matches at 8 bases. V shed 4 bases and J 8 bases; nucleotides not matched to a gene: 9. CDR3 length equals 14 residues. Germline values: CDR1 MNHGY, CDR2 SAAAGT. The CDR3 bases are TGTGCCAGCAGTTTCTCCAGGGGGCAAGGCGGCTACACCTTC. Its translation is CASSFSRGQGGYTF.

This clone was detected a few times. V is TRBV6-8 and J is TRBJ2-7; the match to TRBD2 covers 9 bases. CDR3 length equals 15 residues. Per germline, CDR1 MNHGY and CDR2 SAAAGT. V trimming: 2 bases; J trimming: 2 bases; junction bases outside the gene matches: 4. DNA of the CDR3: TGTGCCAGCAGTTACAAAGGCGGGAGGGCCTACGAGCAGTACTTC. It encodes CASSYKGGRAYEQYF.

V usage is TRBV16 and J usage is TRBJ1-1, with a weak D call TRBD1 (5 bases). With 3 bases removed from V and 1 base from J, the gap between germline ends came to 9 bases. Germline CDR1 is KGHSY and CDR2 is FQNENV. The CDR3 is 14 amino acids. CDR3 loop: CASSQGRENTEAFF. The CDR3, as DNA: TGTGCCAGCAGCCAGGGCAGGGAGAACACTGAAGCTTTCTTT.

This clone has a handful of counts. The rearrangement links TRBV6-8 to TRBJ2-3; D perhaps matches TRBD2 (6 bases). There are 15 residues in the CDR3. V was clipped by 7 bases and J by 7 bases, with 21 bases between them. CDR1 MNHGY and CDR2 SAAAGT come from the germline V gene. This CDR3 is CASTRTSGLGNTQYF. For the CDR3, the DNA is TGTGCCAGCACCAGAACCAGCGGGTTAGGAAATACGCAGTATTTT.

DNA for the CDR3: TGTGCCAGCTCAGTTGGGACCGCTGGAAACACCATATATTTT. Its translation: CASSVGTAGNTIYF. V and J are TRBV18 and TRBJ1-3; tentative D call: TRBD1 (5 bases). Germline assignment: CDR1 KGHSH and CDR2 LQKENI. V was pared by 5 bases and J by 2 bases, with 10 bases between. The CDR3 sequence is 14 residues long.